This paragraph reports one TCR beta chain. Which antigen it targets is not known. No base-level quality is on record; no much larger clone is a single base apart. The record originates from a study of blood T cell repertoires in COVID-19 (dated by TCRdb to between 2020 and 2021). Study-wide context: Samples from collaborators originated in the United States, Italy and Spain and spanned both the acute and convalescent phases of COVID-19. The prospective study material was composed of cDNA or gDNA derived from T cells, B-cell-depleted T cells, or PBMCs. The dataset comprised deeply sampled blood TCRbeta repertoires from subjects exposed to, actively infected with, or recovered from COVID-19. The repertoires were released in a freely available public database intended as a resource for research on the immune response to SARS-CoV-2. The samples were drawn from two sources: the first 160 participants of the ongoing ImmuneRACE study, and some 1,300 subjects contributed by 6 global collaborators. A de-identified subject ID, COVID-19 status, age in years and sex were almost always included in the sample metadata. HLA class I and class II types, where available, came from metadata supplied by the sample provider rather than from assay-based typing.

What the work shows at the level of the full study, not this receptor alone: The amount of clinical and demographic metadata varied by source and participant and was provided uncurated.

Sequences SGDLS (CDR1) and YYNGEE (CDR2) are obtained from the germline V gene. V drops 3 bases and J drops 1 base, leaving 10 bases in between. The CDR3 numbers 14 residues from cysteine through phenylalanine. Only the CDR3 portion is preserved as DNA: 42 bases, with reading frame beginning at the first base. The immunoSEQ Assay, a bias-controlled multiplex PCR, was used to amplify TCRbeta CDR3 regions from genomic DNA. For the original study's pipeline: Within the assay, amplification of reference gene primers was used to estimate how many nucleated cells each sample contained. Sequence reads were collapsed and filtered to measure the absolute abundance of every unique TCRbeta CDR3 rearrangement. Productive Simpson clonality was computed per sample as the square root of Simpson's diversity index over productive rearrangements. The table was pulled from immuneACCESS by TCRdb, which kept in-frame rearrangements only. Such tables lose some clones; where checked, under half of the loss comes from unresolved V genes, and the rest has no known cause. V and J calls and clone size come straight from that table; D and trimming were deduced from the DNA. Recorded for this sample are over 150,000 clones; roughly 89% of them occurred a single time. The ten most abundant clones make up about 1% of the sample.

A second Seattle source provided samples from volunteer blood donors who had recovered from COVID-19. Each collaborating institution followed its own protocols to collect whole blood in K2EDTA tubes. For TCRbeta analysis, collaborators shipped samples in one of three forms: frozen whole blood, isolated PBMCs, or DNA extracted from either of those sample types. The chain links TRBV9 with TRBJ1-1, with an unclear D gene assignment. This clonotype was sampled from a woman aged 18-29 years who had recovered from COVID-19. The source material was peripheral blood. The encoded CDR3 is CASSGGPPNTEAFF. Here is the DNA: TGTGCCAGCAGCGGAGGCCCCCCGAACACTGAAGCTTTCTTT. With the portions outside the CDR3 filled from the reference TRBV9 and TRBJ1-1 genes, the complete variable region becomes DSGVTQTPKHLITATGQRVTLRCSPRSGDLSVYWYQQSLDQGLQFLIQYYNGEERAKGNILERFSAQQFPDLHSELNLSSLELGDSALYFCASSGGPPNTEAFFGQGTRLTVV.